This entry concerns a single TCR beta chain. This entry belongs to a study of chemoradiotherapy in HPV16-positive cancers. Germline V gives CDR1 MGHDK, CDR2 SYGVNS. The CDR3 consists of 14 residues. V was clipped by 4 bases and J by 3 bases, with 10 bases between them. Assay used: immunoSEQ multiplex PCR; TCRdb lists only in-frame clones, some missing. The table has tens of thousands of clones, 94% seen once. The sequence was obtained from a human donor with HPV-associated anogenital cancer. This rearrangement joins TRBV25-1 to TRBJ2-4; maybe TRBD1 (5 bases). The biological material was taken from a patient who underwent chemoradiotherapy. CDR3 nucleotides: TGTGCCAGCAGTGCCGACAGCCGCAAAAACATTCAGTACTTC. Protein product: CASSADSRKNIQYF.